This T cell receptor (beta chain) was captured by sequencing in a study of control samples from healthy donors and cancer patients. Trimming took off 0 bases at V and 0 bases at J, with 6 bases between the two ends. The V gene's germline CDR1 is SGHRS and CDR2 YFSETQ. The CDR3 has 14 residues. Assay used: immunoSEQ multiplex PCR; TCRdb lists only in-frame clones, some missing. The sample lists about 78,000 clones, around 90% occurring once. The receptor comes from an older woman in good health. Sequencing input: blood. V usage is TRBV5-1 and J usage is TRBJ2-5; D remains ambiguous. The CDR3 protein is CASSLDMYQETQYF. CDR3 bases: TGCGCCAGCAGCTTGGACATGTACCAAGAGACCCAGTACTTC.